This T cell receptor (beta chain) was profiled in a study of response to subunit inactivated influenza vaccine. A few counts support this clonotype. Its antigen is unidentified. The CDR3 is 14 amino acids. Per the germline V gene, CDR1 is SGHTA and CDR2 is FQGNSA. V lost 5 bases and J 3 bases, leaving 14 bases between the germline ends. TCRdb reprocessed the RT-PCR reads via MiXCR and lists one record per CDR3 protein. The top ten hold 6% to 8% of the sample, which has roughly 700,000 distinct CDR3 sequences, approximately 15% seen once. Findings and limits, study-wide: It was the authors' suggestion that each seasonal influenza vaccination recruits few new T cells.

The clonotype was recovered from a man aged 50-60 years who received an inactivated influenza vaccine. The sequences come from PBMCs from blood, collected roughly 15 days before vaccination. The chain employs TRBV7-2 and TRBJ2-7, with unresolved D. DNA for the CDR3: TGTGCCAGCAGCCGAATCATAAGTGTCTACGAGCAGTACTTC. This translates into CASSRIISVYEQYF. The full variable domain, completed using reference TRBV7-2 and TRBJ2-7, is GAGVSQSPSNKVTEKGKDVELRCDPISGHTALYWYRQSLGQGLEFLIYFQGNSAPDKSGLPSDRFSAERTGGSVSTLTIQRTQQEDSAVYLCASSRIISVYEQYFGPGTRLTVT.